The clone carrying this T cell receptor beta chain showed up many times. Its antigen is currently unknown. Amplification of TCR beta CDR3 regions used RNA transcripts. The authors performed first-round RT-PCR with HTBI primers and then a second-round multiplex PCR. TCRdb itself ran the multiplex PCR reads through MiXCR, one entry per CDR3 protein. Here the sample spans hundreds of thousands of distinct CDR3 sequences, about 20% being singletons. The sample comes from a study of Graves' ophthalmopathy and Graves' hyperthyroidism. General study findings and limits: A 13-signature model separated ophthalmopathy from stable hyperthyroidism, about 90% sensitivity, roughly 81% specificity. It was with 70.59% sensitivity and about 72% specificity that the model predicted ophthalmopathy progression.

The TCR comes from a young woman with stable Graves' hyperthyroidism. Some clones in this sample may be carry-over from other donors' samples. Specimen: peripheral blood.

DNA for the CDR3: TGTGCCAGCAGCCCAAATACGGGGGGAGGCTACACCTTC. Its protein is CASSPNTGGGYTF. The chain links TRBV7-3 to TRBJ1-2, with D perhaps matching TRBD1 (5 bases). The CDR3 totals 13 residues. Germline V gene data show CDR1 as SGHTA and CDR2 as FQGTGA. Trimming pared 5 bases from V and 8 bases from J, leaving 15 bases between.